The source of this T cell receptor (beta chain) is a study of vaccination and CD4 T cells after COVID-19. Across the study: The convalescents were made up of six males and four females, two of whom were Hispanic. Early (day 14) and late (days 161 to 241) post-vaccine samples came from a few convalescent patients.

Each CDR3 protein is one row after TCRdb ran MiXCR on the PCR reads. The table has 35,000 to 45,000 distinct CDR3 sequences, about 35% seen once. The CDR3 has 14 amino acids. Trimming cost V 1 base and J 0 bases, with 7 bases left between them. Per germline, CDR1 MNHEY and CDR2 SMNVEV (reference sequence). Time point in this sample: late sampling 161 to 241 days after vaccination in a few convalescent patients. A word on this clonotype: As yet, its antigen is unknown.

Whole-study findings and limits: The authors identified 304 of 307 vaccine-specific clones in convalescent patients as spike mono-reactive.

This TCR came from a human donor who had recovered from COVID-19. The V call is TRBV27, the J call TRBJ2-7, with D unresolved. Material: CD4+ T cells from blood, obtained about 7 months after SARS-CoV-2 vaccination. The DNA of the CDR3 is TGTGCCAGCAGTTTATTCCCCATCTCCTACGAGCAGTACTTC. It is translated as CASSLFPISYEQYF.